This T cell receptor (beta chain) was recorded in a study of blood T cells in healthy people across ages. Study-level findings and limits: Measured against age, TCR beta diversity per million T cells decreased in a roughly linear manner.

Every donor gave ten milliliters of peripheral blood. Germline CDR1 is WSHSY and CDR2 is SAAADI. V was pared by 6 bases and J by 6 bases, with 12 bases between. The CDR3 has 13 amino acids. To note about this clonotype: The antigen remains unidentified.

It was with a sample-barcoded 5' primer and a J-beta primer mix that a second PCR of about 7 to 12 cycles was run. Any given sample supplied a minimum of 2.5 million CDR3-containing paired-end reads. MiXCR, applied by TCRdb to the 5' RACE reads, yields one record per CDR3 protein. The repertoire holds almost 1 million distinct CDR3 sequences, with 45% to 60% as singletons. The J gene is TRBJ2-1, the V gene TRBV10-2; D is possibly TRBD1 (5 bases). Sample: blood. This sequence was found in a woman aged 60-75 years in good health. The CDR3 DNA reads TGCGCCAGCAGGGCCGATCAGGGCAATGAGCAGTTCTTC. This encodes CASRADQGNEQFF.